The 21 T cell receptor beta chains in this list originate from one sample, sequenced in a study of response to subunit inactivated influenza vaccine. TCRdb independently ran MiXCR on the RT-PCR reads; one entry per CDR3 protein. The sample comprises just over 300,000 distinct CDR3 sequences, over 20% of which are singletons, and 9% to 12% rests with the top ten. This sample comprised PBMCs from blood, obtained about 19 months after vaccination. Receptors originate from a man aged 45 to 70 who received an inactivated influenza vaccine.

This clonotype came up once. The genes are TRBV7-9 and TRBJ2-1; the match to TRBD2 covers 12 bases. Germline CDR1 reads SEHNR; CDR2 reads FQNEAQ (reference sequence). CDR3 length equals 16 residues. The J segment lost 8 bases and the V segment lost 5 bases, leaving 10 bases of the junction unmatched. As DNA, the CDR3 is TGTGCCAGCAGCCTCGCCAGGACTAGCGGGATCGATGAGCAGTTCTTC. Translation gives CASSLARTSGIDEQFF. The complete variable domain, with remaining parts taken from reference TRBV7-9 and TRBJ2-1, reads DTGVSQNPRHKITKRGQNVTFRCDPISEHNRLYWYRQTLGQGPEFLTYFQNEAQLEKSRLLSDRFSAERPKGSFSTLEIQRTEQGDSAMYLCASSLARTSGIDEQFFGPGTRLTVL.

V and J are TRBV5-1 and TRBJ1-2; no firm D call. V was pared by 4 bases and J by 2 bases, with 12 bases between. Germline CDR1 reads SGHRS; CDR2 reads YFSETQ. The CDR3 is 14 residues long. CDR3: CASSPEGRNYGYTF. As DNA, the CDR3 is TGCGCCAGCAGCCCGGAGGGCCGAAACTATGGCTACACCTTC.

With respect to this clonotype: The junction departs from germline at one end; a sequencing error may be responsible. The chain has TRBV28 and TRBJ2-2; TRBD2 agrees at 10 bases. CDR1 and CDR2 from the germline V gene are MDHEN and SYDVKM. This CDR3 has 15 residues. The CDR3 protein is CASNSGGANTGELLF. CDR3 DNA sequence: TGTGCCAGCAACAGCGGGGGGGCGAACACCGGGGAGCTGCTTTTT.

The chain links TRBV11-2 to TRBJ2-3; D remains unclear. Trimming took off 0 bases at V and 1 base at J, with 14 bases between the two ends. The CDR3 is 17 residues long. The V gene's germline CDR1 is SGHAT and CDR2 FQNNGV. The CDR3 region has the DNA TGTGCCAGCAGCTTAGATTTATTGGCAGACCGCACAGATACGCAGTATTTT. Protein product: CASSLDLLADRTDTQYF. Filled out from reference TRBV11-2 and TRBJ2-3, the complete variable domain reads EAGVAQSPRYKIIEKRQSVAFWCNPISGHATLYWYQQILGQGPKLLIQFQNNGVVDDSQLPKDRFSAERLKGVDSTLKIQPAKLEDSAVYLCASSLDLLADRTDTQYFGPGTRLTVL.

The chain employs TRBV5-1 and TRBJ2-3; TRBD2 matches at 9 bases. Per germline, CDR1 SGHRS and CDR2 YFSETQ. The CDR3 contains 15 residues. V was clipped by 4 bases and J by 5 bases; unmatched bases: 8. CDR3 in amino acids: CASSARGGRGDTQYF. The CDR3 DNA follows: TGCGCCAGCAGCGCGCGGGGGGGCAGGGGAGATACGCAGTATTTT.

In this sample, this clonotype turned up a few times. V is TRBV6-5 and J is TRBJ2-7; TRBD1 agrees at 10 bases. V lost 2 bases and J lost 6; bases outside the gene matches: 4. This CDR3 has 14 residues. The germline V gene has CDR1 MNHEY and CDR2 SVGAGI. CDR3 protein: CASSYRGTGVEQYF. In DNA form, the CDR3 reads TGTGCCAGCAGTTACCGCGGGACAGGGGTCGAGCAGTACTTC.

The chain employs TRBV5-1 and TRBJ1-1; 8 nucleotides match TRBD1. This CDR3 region has 14 residues. From germline, CDR1 is SGHRS and CDR2 YFSETQ. Trimming cost V 1 base and J 5 bases; bases outside gene matches: 4. CDR3 residues: CASSLKQGGTEAFF. In DNA, the CDR3 is TGCGCCAGCAGCTTGAAACAGGGGGGAACTGAAGCTTTCTTT.

This clonotype appeared many times. The V gene is TRBV29-1, the J gene TRBJ1-1; D uncertain. V lost 3 bases and J 4 bases, leaving 12 bases between the germline ends. The CDR3 covers 13 residues. Germline loops: CDR1 SQVTM, CDR2 ANQGSEA. The CDR3 loop is CSVEEGRSTEAFF. CDR3 in DNA: TGCAGCGTTGAGGAGGGAAGAAGCACTGAAGCTTTCTTT.

There are a few counts of this clonotype. The chain recombines TRBV20-1 with TRBJ2-3, with 7 positions matching TRBD2. V was clipped by 4 bases and J by 4 bases; unmatched bases: 14. Germline V CDR1 and CDR2: DFQATT, SNEGSKA (reference sequence). This CDR3 contains 16 residues. As DNA, the CDR3 is TGCAGTGCTATGCCCCCGGGGCTAGCGGTGGCAGATACGCAGTATTTT. Translation gives CSAMPPGLAVADTQYF.

V is TRBV28 and J is TRBJ2-1; a possible D gene is TRBD1 (6 bases). V lost 4 bases and J 7 bases, leaving 20 bases between the germline ends. The CDR3 loop spans 16 amino acids. Germline CDR1 and CDR2: MDHEN and SYDVKM. As DNA, the CDR3 is TGTGCCAGCAGTTCCCCTTTGGGGGCCGGGGAGAATGAGCAGTTCTTC. Residues: CASSSPLGAGENEQFF.

The gene calls are TRBV7-2 and TRBJ2-5; TRBD2 agrees at 9 bases. Germline assignment: CDR1 SGHTA and CDR2 FQGNSA. The CDR3 has 16 residues. The V and J ends lost 1 base and 1 base, in that order; junction bases with no gene match: 4. The CDR3 sequence: CASSLGGAGGQETQYF. DNA for the CDR3: TGTGCCAGCAGCTTAGGTGGAGCGGGGGGCCAAGAGACCCAGTACTTC.

The gene calls are TRBV7-2 and TRBJ1-1; a weak D match, TRBD1 (5 bases). Per germline, CDR1 SGHTA and CDR2 FQGNSA. V lost 1 base and J 7 bases, leaving 16 bases between the germline ends. This CDR3 has 15 amino acids. The CDR3 nucleotides are TGTGCCAGCAGCTTAGTTGCAGGGACGTGGATTGAAGCTTTCTTT. This sequence encodes CASSLVAGTWIEAFF. Filled out from reference TRBV7-2 and TRBJ1-1, the complete variable domain reads GAGVSQSPSNKVTEKGKDVELRCDPISGHTALYWYRQSLGQGLEFLIYFQGNSAPDKSGLPSDRFSAERTGGSVSTLTIQRTQQEDSAVYLCASSLVAGTWIEAFFGQGTRLTVV.

This chain uses TRBV4-2 with TRBJ2-4; 8 nucleotides align to TRBD2. Germline V gene lookup returns CDR1 LGHNA and CDR2 YNFKEQ. V dropped 0 bases and J dropped 0; count of bases not matched to a gene: 4. The CDR3 consists of 17 residues. CDR3 region: CASSQDWAGGAKNIQYF. The CDR3 region has the DNA TGTGCCAGCAGCCAAGATTGGGCGGGAGGAGCCAAAAACATTCAGTACTTC.

This clonotype showed up just a few times. The V call is TRBV7-2, the J call TRBJ1-1; no clear D. This CDR3 has 14 residues. V was cut by 1 base and J by 3 bases, with 9 bases left in between. The germline CDR1 and CDR2 sequences are SGHTA and FQGNSA. CDR3 amino acids: CASSLGAGHTEAFF. The DNA for the CDR3 is TGTGCCAGCAGCTTAGGGGCAGGACACACTGAAGCTTTCTTT.

This clonotype occurred many times. The chain is built from TRBV4-1 and TRBJ2-7, with 12 bases that match TRBD2. The V and J ends lost 1 base and 2 bases, in that order; junction bases with no gene match: 9. Germline CDR1 and CDR2: MGHRA and YSYEKL. The CDR3 loop spans 18 amino acids. CDR3 region: CASSQGRLAGGQTYEQYF. CDR3 nucleotides: TGCGCCAGCAGCCAAGGCCGGCTAGCGGGGGGGCAAACCTACGAGCAGTACTTC.

The gene calls are TRBV20-1 and TRBJ2-3; D may be TRBD2 (6 bases). Germline CDR1 reads DFQATT; CDR2 reads SNEGSKA (reference sequence). This CDR3 has 18 amino acids. V was pared by 3 bases and J by 7 bases, with 29 bases between. CDR3 loop: CSASPGVGDWNAQNTQYF. The CDR3 region has the DNA TGCAGTGCTAGCCCGGGGGTGGGCGACTGGAATGCACAGAATACGCAGTATTTT.

The V and J genes are TRBV18 and TRBJ1-1; no clear D gene. The germline V gene has CDR1 KGHSH and CDR2 LQKENI. The V and J ends lost 1 base and 0 bases respectively, with 12 bases between them. This CDR3 has 16 residues. CDR3 bases: TGTGCCAGCTCACCACAGCAAAACAGAGTGAACACTGAAGCTTTCTTT. Residues: CASSPQQNRVNTEAFF.

The CDR3 is CSALHRGHSTDTQYF. As DNA, the CDR3 is TGCAGTGCTTTACACAGGGGTCATAGCACAGATACGCAGTATTTT. The genes are TRBV20-1 and TRBJ2-3; 7 positions agree with TRBD1. The V segment lost 5 bases and the J segment 0 bases; nucleotides outside the gene matches: 8. CDR1 is DFQATT, CDR2 SNEGSKA, per germline (reference sequence). This CDR3 comprises 15 residues.

A note on this clonotype: A junction boundary mismatches the germline segment, possibly from a read error. The V call is TRBV28, the J call TRBJ2-1; D is possibly TRBD2 (6 bases). The germline V gene encodes CDR1 MDHEN and CDR2 SYDVKM. The CDR3 has 14 residues. This CDR3 reads CASSLNAGYSEQFF. The CDR3, as DNA: TGTGCCAGCAGCCTAAATGCGGGATACAGTGAGCAGTTCTTC.

This clonotype was picked up a small number of times. CDR3 residues: CASSPPGTGTNEKLFF. CDR3 nucleotides: TGTGCCAGCAGCCCGCCAGGGACAGGGACTAATGAAAAACTGTTTTTT. The gene calls are TRBV4-2 and TRBJ1-4; 9 nucleotides line up with TRBD1. Germline V gene data show CDR1 as LGHNA and CDR2 as YNFKEQ. Unmatched junction bases numbered 5, after V lost 4 bases and J lost 2 bases. This CDR3 region has 16 residues.

The chain is built from TRBV5-1 and TRBJ2-7; 7 nucleotides match TRBD2. With V trimmed by 0 bases and J by 6 bases, 6 bases remained unmatched. Germline values: CDR1 SGHRS, CDR2 YFSETQ. The CDR3 totals 14 residues. The CDR3 DNA sequence: TGCGCCAGCAGCTTGGGAGCGGGAATGGCCGAGCAGTACTTC. Protein sequence: CASSLGAGMAEQYF. Full variable domain (missing parts from reference TRBV5-1 and TRBJ2-7): KAGVTQTPRYLIKTRGQQVTLSCSPISGHRSVSWYQQTPGQGLQFLFEYFSETQRNKGNFPGRFSGRQFSNSRSEMNVSTLELGDSALYLCASSLGAGMAEQYFGPGTRLTVT.